There are a few counts of the clone carrying this T cell receptor (beta chain). Its antigen remains unknown. Sequencing was performed with immunoSEQ multiplex PCR; in TCRdb, only in-frame clones are kept and a portion is missing. The sample shows around 34,000 clones, about 81% of them seen only once. Per the germline V gene, CDR1 is LNHDA and CDR2 is SQIVND (reference sequence). V shed 9 bases and J shed 2 bases, with 13 bases lying between them. This CDR3 has 14 amino acids. This sample was taken from a study of pediatric ulcerative colitis. Rectal tissue came from one to two pinch biopsies taken at colonoscopy. Points from the study as a whole: Compared with controls, ulcerative colitis showed greater blood-rectum clone sharing.

The chain carries TRBV19 and TRBJ2-2, with a weak D call TRBD2 (6 bases). Sample: gut tissue. The TCR comes from a boy aged 5-17 years with mild ulcerative colitis. CDR3 in amino acids: CASQLAKNTGELFF. The CDR3 DNA reads as TGTGCCAGCCAACTAGCTAAAAACACCGGGGAGCTGTTTTTT.